Listed here are 19 T cell receptor beta chains from one sample, sequenced in a study of vaccination effects on CD4 cells after COVID-19. Sequencing was performed with immunoSEQ multiplex PCR; in TCRdb, only in-frame clones are kept and a portion is missing. The sample contains around 50,000 clones, about four fifths of which appear only once. These TCRs are of unknown antigen specificity. Isolation of CD4+ T cells took place after more than 9 days of culture. According to PCR results, the person was infected with SARS-CoV-2 between March and December 2020. The participants, recipients of two vaccine doses, got either BNT162b2 or mRNA-1273. This specimen consisted of CD4+ T cells from PBMCs cultured without peptide, obtained after COVID-19 vaccination. These receptors originate from a human donor who had a prior SARS-CoV-2 infection.

The rearrangement links TRBV10-1 to TRBJ1-1; 8 bases align to TRBD1. The CDR3 consists of 16 residues. Losses at the gene ends were 7 bases for V and 1 base for J; bases not matched to a gene: 11. From germline, CDR1 is WNHNN and CDR2 SYGVQD (reference sequence). CDR3: CASNYTPGQANTEAFF. As DNA, the CDR3 is TGCGCCAGCAACTATACTCCGGGACAGGCGAACACTGAAGCTTTCTTT.

This clone was observed once. The chain uses TRBV9 and TRBJ2-5; D is uncertain. Between the trimmed V and J ends, which lost 4 bases and 3 bases, there was a span of 13 bases. This CDR3 is built from 14 residues. Germline CDR1 and CDR2: SGDLS and YYNGEE. As DNA, the CDR3 is TGTGCCAGCAGCCCCTTTCGAGCCGAAGAGACCCAGTACTTC. Translated: CASSPFRAEETQYF.

This clone occurred once. The chain uses TRBV10-3 and TRBJ2-3; 8 bases are shared with TRBD2. CDR3 length: 18 amino acids. V lost 3 bases to trimming and J lost 4 bases; unmatched junction nucleotides: 15. Germline V lookup: CDR1 ENHRY, CDR2 SYGVKD. CDR3 bases: TGTGCCATCAGTGAAGACAGCTCCGGGACTAGTTTTTCAGATACGCAGTATTTT. Translation: CAISEDSSGTSFSDTQYF.

This rearrangement joins TRBV25-1 to TRBJ2-2, with TRBD2 matching over 9 bases. This CDR3 contains 17 residues. V shed 3 bases, J shed 4 bases, and the junction held 9 bases outside the gene matches. CDR1 MGHDK and CDR2 SYGVNS come from the germline V gene. This CDR3 reads CASSDWLAGTSTGELFF. For the CDR3, the DNA is TGTGCCAGCAGTGATTGGCTAGCGGGGACGAGCACCGGGGAGCTGTTTTTT.

This clone turned up a few times. The J gene is TRBJ1-5, the V gene TRBV6-2 or TRBV6-3, with TRBD1 as a possible D gene (5 bases). V dropped 2 bases and J dropped 2 bases, with 13 bases sitting between them. Per germline, CDR1 MNHEY and CDR2 SVGEGT. The CDR3 loop spans 16 amino acids. The CDR3 sequence: CASSYKRGAGNQPQHF. CDR3 DNA sequence: TGTGCCAGCAGTTACAAACGAGGGGCGGGCAATCAGCCCCAGCATTTT.

This clone was found a few times. The chain carries TRBV6-5 and TRBJ1-1; possible D gene TRBD1, 5 bases. The CDR3 is 13 amino acids. Germline V lookup: CDR1 MNHEY, CDR2 SVGAGI. Trimming cost V 8 bases and J 0 bases, with 10 bases left between them. CDR3 DNA: TGTGCCAGCCGGATGGGGGTGAACACTGAAGCTTTCTTT. This sequence encodes CASRMGVNTEAFF.

The rearrangement links TRBV24-1 to TRBJ2-3; D possibly corresponds to TRBD2 (6 bases). The CDR3 contains 16 residues. V lost 4 bases to trimming and J lost 1 base, with 14 bases between them. Germline assignment: CDR1 KGHDR and CDR2 SFDVKD. CDR3 amino acids: CATSDILGGGTDTQYF. The CDR3 DNA reads as TGTGCCACCAGTGACATTCTAGGAGGGGGCACAGATACGCAGTATTTT.

The chain employs TRBV5-1 and TRBJ2-5, with a tentative D call TRBD2 (5 bases). CDR3 length equals 14 residues. V lost 2 bases to trimming and J lost 4 bases, with 12 bases between them. Germline V CDR1 and CDR2: SGHRS, YFSETQ. This CDR3 reads CASSFFGVRETQYF. CDR3 coding DNA: TGCGCCAGCAGCTTCTTCGGGGTGCGAGAGACCCAGTACTTC.

The chain is built from TRBV3-1 (or the pseudogene TRBV3-2) and TRBJ2-7; TRBD2 might be the D (6 bases). CDR1 and CDR2 (germline): LGHDT, YNNKEL (reference sequence). With 0 bases removed from V and 2 bases from J, the gap between germline ends came to 14 bases. The CDR3 consists of 16 residues. The CDR3 DNA is TGTGCCAGCAGCCAAGATAGGGCTAGCGAAGCCTACGAGCAGTACTTC. Encoded protein: CASSQDRASEAYEQYF.

Only a few counts were recorded for this clone. The V call is TRBV4-1, the J call TRBJ1-6; 7 bases match TRBD1. From germline, CDR1 is MGHRA and CDR2 YSYEKL. The length of the CDR3 is 15 residues. Trimming cost V 3 bases and J 9 bases; bases outside gene matches: 8. CDR3: CASSHLDRDSSPLHF. DNA of the CDR3: TGCGCCAGCAGCCACCTAGACAGGGACTCTTCACCCCTCCACTTT.

A few counts support this clone. The chain recombines TRBV19 with TRBJ2-7; D is perhaps TRBD1 or TRBD2 (6 bases each). V was clipped by 6 bases and J by 0 bases, with 12 bases between them. Germline CDR1 LNHDA, CDR2 SQIVND (reference sequence). The CDR3 sequence is 14 residues long. The CDR3 coding sequence is TGTGCCAGTAGCGAAGGGGGGCCCTCCTACGAGCAGTACTTC. Amino acid sequence: CASSEGGPSYEQYF.

This clone appeared a single time. This chain links TRBV7-6 with TRBJ2-7; 7 positions match TRBD2. V trimming: 3 bases; J trimming: 3 bases; junction bases outside the gene matches: 11. Germline V lookup: CDR1 SGHVS, CDR2 FNYEAQ. CDR3 length: 16 residues. CDR3 DNA: TGTGCCAGCAGCTTGCGAATGGGGGGGGTCCGCTACGAGCAGTACTTC. This gives the protein CASSLRMGGVRYEQYF.

This chain connects TRBV4-2 to TRBJ2-2; no reliable D call. V lost 4 bases and J lost 5, with 8 bases in between. The germline CDR1 and CDR2 sequences are LGHNA and YNFKEQ. The CDR3 sequence is 13 residues long. The CDR3 region is CASSRRGTGELFF. DNA for the CDR3: TGTGCCAGCAGCCGAAGAGGTACCGGGGAGCTGTTTTTT.

A few counts support this clone. The chain joins TRBV19 to TRBJ1-1; tentatively, D is TRBD1 (6 bases). The CDR3 is 14 amino acids. Trimming removed 4 bases from V and 4 bases from J, with 13 bases in between. In germline, CDR1 is LNHDA, CDR2 SQIVND (reference sequence). For the CDR3, the DNA is TGTGCCAGTAGTACCTACAGGGATGGCACTGAAGCTTTCTTT. Translation gives CASSTYRDGTEAFF.

The rearrangement joins TRBV27 to TRBJ2-3; 13 nucleotides line up with TRBD2. This CDR3 contains 19 residues. Losses at the gene ends were 5 bases for V and 5 bases for J; bases not matched to a gene: 16. Looked up from germline, CDR1 is MNHEY and CDR2 is SMNVEV (reference sequence). Here the CDR3 reads CASSLTGLTSGGAGDTQYF. The CDR3, as DNA: TGTGCCAGCAGTCTGACAGGTCTTACTAGCGGGGGGGCTGGAGATACGCAGTATTTT.

V is TRBV24-1 and J is TRBJ2-1; D is undetermined. With 4 bases removed from V and 4 bases from J, the gap between germline ends came to 7 bases. The CDR3 totals 13 residues. Germline loops: CDR1 KGHDR, CDR2 SFDVKD. Written as DNA, the CDR3 is TGTGCCACCAGTGAGAATGAATACAATGAGCAGTTCTTC. Amino acid sequence: CATSENEYNEQFF.

This chain connects TRBV9 to TRBJ2-1; TRBD2 agrees at 15 bases. The CDR3 is made up of 16 amino acids. Per the germline V gene, CDR1 is SGDLS and CDR2 is YYNGEE. V lost 4 bases, J lost 10 bases, and 9 bases stayed unmatched. The CDR3 region is CASSPPGGTSGREQFF. Here the CDR3 DNA reads TGTGCCAGCAGCCCTCCGGGCGGGACTAGCGGGAGGGAGCAGTTCTTC. The entire variable domain, with the rest obtained from reference TRBV9 and TRBJ2-1, is as follows: DSGVTQTPKHLITATGQRVTLRCSPRSGDLSVYWYQQSLDQGLQFLIQYYNGEERAKGNILERFSAQQFPDLHSELNLSSLELGDSALYFCASSPPGGTSGREQFFGPGTRLTVL.

The rearrangement links TRBV7-9 to TRBJ2-1; D gene ambiguous. V gave up 1 base and J gave up 8 bases, with 12 bases separating them. Germline V gene sequence: CDR1 SEHNR, CDR2 FQNEAQ (reference sequence). The CDR3 runs 14 residues. CDR3 bases: TGTGCCAGCAGCTTAGAAGGGCCGTCTTATGAGCAGTTCTTC. This sequence encodes CASSLEGPSYEQFF.

The chain is built from TRBV4-2 and TRBJ2-2; D not resolved. Germline V gene data show CDR1 as LGHNA and CDR2 as YNFKEQ. The CDR3 loop spans 14 amino acids. V was clipped by 0 bases and J by 8 bases, with 10 bases between them. The CDR3 loop reads CASSQDRHSGELFF. The CDR3 region has the DNA TGTGCCAGCAGCCAAGATCGACACTCAGGGGAGCTGTTTTTT.